This T cell receptor (beta chain) stems from a study of identical twins. This clonotype was detected many times. A universal primer site came from template switching; cDNA carried unique molecular identifiers. TCRdb processed the 5' RACE reads anew with MiXCR; each CDR3 protein has one entry. The table shows 280,000 or so distinct CDR3 sequences, with approximately 8% occurring only once. The same data also contributed to another study, on yellow fever vaccine responses in identical twins.

The source of this sequence is a woman under 30 in good health. Material: memory (CD45RO+) T cells sorted from blood.

This chain's CDR3 is CASSLALYNEQFF. The CDR3 DNA follows: TGCGCCAGCAGCTTGGCTCTCTACAATGAGCAGTTCTTC. This chain links TRBV5-1 with TRBJ2-1; D is uncertain. The CDR3 runs 13 residues. Germline CDR1 is SGHRS and CDR2 is YFSETQ. The V end was cut by 0 bases, the J end by 3 bases, with 4 bases between.